This passage covers 26 T cell receptor beta chains from one sample sequenced in a study of T cells in localized non-small cell lung cancer. The assay was immunoSEQ multiplex PCR, and TCRdb's table has in-frame clones only and misses some. The sample includes 20,000 to 25,000 clones, approximately 91% seen only once; the top ten take roughly 13%. This sample comprised peripheral blood, obtained before any cancer treatment. The receptors were sampled from a male donor aged 60 or over with stage I lung adenocarcinoma.

The chain joins TRBV23-1 to TRBJ2-7; tentative D call: TRBD2 (6 bases). TRBV23-1 is classed as an ORF, of uncertain function. Deletions cut 8 bases from V and 0 bases from J, with 14 bases between. The CDR3 is 14 amino acids. The CDR3 DNA follows: TGCGCCAGCTTGGGTGGGGAGGACTCCTACGAGCAGTACTTC. It translates to CASLGGEDSYEQYF.

The chain has TRBV19 and TRBJ1-1, with TRBD1 matching 9 bases. V trimming: 7 bases; J trimming: 6 bases; junction bases outside the gene matches: 15. Germline CDR1 LNHDA, CDR2 SQIVND (reference sequence). The CDR3 length is 16 residues. The CDR3 DNA is TGTGCCAGTATGGAGACAGGGGGATCCTTGAGGGCTGAAGCTTTCTTT. Translation: CASMETGGSLRAEAFF.

The chain joins TRBV29-1 to TRBJ2-6; TRBD1 aligns across 10 bases. In germline, CDR1 is SQVTM, CDR2 ANQGSEA. The CDR3 is 18 residues long. With 0 bases clipped from V and 1 base from J, the junction kept 6 bases outside the gene matches. CDR3 in amino acids: CSVEEPGQGTSGANVLTF. The CDR3 nucleotides are TGCAGCGTTGAAGAACCGGGACAGGGGACGTCTGGGGCCAACGTCCTGACTTTC.

This chain joins TRBV19 and TRBJ1-5, with 8 bases lining up with TRBD1. This CDR3 has 13 amino acids. The germline gives CDR1 LNHDA, CDR2 SQIVND (reference sequence). Trimming removed 3 bases from V and 6 bases from J; junction bases left unmatched: 1. CDR3 nucleotides: TGTGCCAGTAGTATCGACAGGGGTCAGCCCCAGCATTTT. Translation: CASSIDRGQPQHF.

This chain uses TRBV7-2 with TRBJ2-7; possibly TRBD2 for D (6 bases). Germline values: CDR1 SGHTA, CDR2 FQGNSA. The CDR3 extends over 15 amino acids. The V and J ends lost 6 bases and 7 bases respectively, with 22 bases between them. CDR3 nucleotide sequence: TGTGCCAGCAGTCTACTATGGGGGGAACCTTGGGAGCAGTACTTC. It is translated as CASSLLWGEPWEQYF.

The chain is built from TRBV15 and TRBJ2-1; 7 bases align to TRBD2. The germline gives CDR1 LNHNV, CDR2 YYDKDF (reference sequence). J gave up 5 bases and V 3 bases, and 4 bases lay outside the gene matches. The CDR3 length is 14 residues. CDR3 in DNA: TGTGCCACCAGCAGGGGGACTATCAACAATGAGCAGTTCTTC. It codes for CATSRGTINNEQFF.

The J gene is TRBJ2-3, the V gene TRBV15, with 12 positions matching TRBD2. With 3 bases clipped from V and 3 bases from J, the junction kept 4 bases outside the gene matches. The CDR3 has 16 amino acids. Germline V lookup: CDR1 LNHNV, CDR2 YYDKDF (reference sequence). In nucleotides, the CDR3 is TGTGCCACCAGCAGGCTTGGACTAGCGGGGACAGATACGCAGTATTTT. The encoded protein is CATSRLGLAGTDTQYF.

V is TRBV7-2 and J is TRBJ1-5; D is undetermined. Between the trimmed V and J ends, which lost 2 bases and 0 bases, there was a span of 11 bases. The V gene's germline CDR1 is SGHTA and CDR2 FQGNSA. This CDR3 has 16 residues. The CDR3 is CASSLQGLYSNQPQHF. In DNA form, the CDR3 reads TGTGCCAGCAGCTTACAAGGACTCTATAGCAATCAGCCCCAGCATTTT.

The chain uses TRBV11-2 and TRBJ2-3; 9 bases line up with TRBD2. In germline, CDR1 is SGHAT, CDR2 FQNNGV. Trimming cost V 4 bases and J 5 bases; bases outside gene matches: 7. The CDR3 runs to 15 residues. CDR3 in amino acids: CASSSSGIKGDTQYF. As DNA, the CDR3 is TGTGCCAGCAGCTCTAGCGGGATAAAAGGAGATACGCAGTATTTT.

Concerning this clone itself: A read error may produce the germline difference seen at one junction end. The chain couples TRBV11-2 to TRBJ1-6; perhaps TRBD1 as D (6 bases). The CDR3 sequence is 15 residues long. Germline V gene data show CDR1 as SGHAT and CDR2 as FQNNGV. The CDR3 coding sequence is TGTGCCAGCAGCCCAAGAACAGGGTTTGATTCACTCCTCCACTTT. It translates to CASSPRTGFDSLLHF. The whole variable domain, remainder taken from reference TRBV11-2 and TRBJ1-6, is EAGVAQSPRYKIIEKRQSVAFWCNPISGHATLYWYQQILGQGPKLLIQFQNNGVVDDSQLPKDRFSAERLKGVDSTLKIQPAKLEDSAVYLCASSPRTGFDSLLHFGNGTRLTVT.

This clone was counted once. The rearrangement joins TRBV5-4 to TRBJ1-4, with unresolved D. Between the trimmed V and J ends, which lost 0 bases and 2 bases, there was a span of 8 bases. From germline, CDR1 is SGHNT and CDR2 YYREEE (reference sequence). The CDR3 runs to 15 residues. CDR3 residues: CASSLAAGTNEKLFF. CDR3 sequence (DNA): TGTGCCAGCAGCTTGGCGGCGGGGACTAATGAAAAACTGTTTTTT.

The rearrangement links TRBV7-2 to TRBJ1-2; TRBD1 agrees at 7 bases. The CDR3 contains 15 residues. J was trimmed by 5 bases and V by 8 bases; bases with no gene match: 14. Germline loops: CDR1 SGHTA, CDR2 FQGNSA. The CDR3 here is CASAPTSRGKYGYTF. For the CDR3, the DNA is TGTGCCAGCGCCCCAACGAGCAGGGGGAAGTATGGCTACACCTTC.

The rearrangement links TRBV30 to TRBJ1-1; D remains unclear. From germline, CDR1 is GTSNPN and CDR2 SVGIG (reference sequence). The V end lost 1 base, the J end lost 1 base, and 4 bases lay between the germline ends. The CDR3 is 12 amino acids. In DNA form, the CDR3 reads TGTGCCTGGAGTGCGTCGAACACTGAAGCTTTCTTT. Its protein product is CAWSASNTEAFF.

The chain combines TRBV7-8 with TRBJ2-2, with TRBD1 matching over 8 bases. The CDR3 contains 15 residues. J lost 0 bases, V lost 7 bases, and 4 bases had no gene match. In germline, CDR1 is SGHVS, CDR2 FQNEAQ. This CDR3 reads CASNSGGANTGELFF. The CDR3 DNA follows: TGTGCCAGCAACTCAGGGGGCGCGAACACCGGGGAGCTGTTTTTT.

The rearrangement links TRBV28 to TRBJ2-7; a possible D gene is TRBD1 (6 bases). The CDR3 spans 13 residues. CDR1 is MDHEN and CDR2 is SYDVKM in the germline V gene. V lost 3 bases and J 3 bases, leaving 9 bases between the germline ends. Here the CDR3 reads CASSLGHYYEQYF. CDR3 DNA sequence: TGTGCCAGCAGTTTGGGACACTACTACGAGCAGTACTTC.

J is TRBJ1-2 and V is TRBV29-1; TRBD1 might be the D (6 bases). CDR3 size: 12 residues. The V end lost 3 bases, the J end lost 3 bases, and 8 bases lay between the germline ends. CDR1 and CDR2 (germline): SQVTM, ANQGSEA. The CDR3 coding sequence is TGCAGCGTTGATGCAGGGGACTATGGCTACACCTTC. Translated: CSVDAGDYGYTF. Drawing the rest from reference TRBV29-1 and TRBJ1-2, the complete variable domain is SAVISQKPSRDICQRGTSLTIQCQVDSQVTMMFWYRQQPGQSLTLIATANQGSEATYESGFVIDKFPISRPNLTFSTLTVSNMSPEDSSIYLCSVDAGDYGYTFGSGTRLTVV.

CDR3 sequence reads: CASSESTGNQPQHF. The CDR3 bases are TGCGCCAGCAGTGAGTCGACAGGGAATCAGCCCCAGCATTTT. V usage is TRBV10-2 and J usage is TRBJ1-5, with 7 bases identical to TRBD1. V was pared by 0 bases and J by 4 bases, with 0 bases of the junction left unmatched. From germline, CDR1 is WSHSY and CDR2 SAAADI. CDR3 length: 14 residues.

The V call is TRBV5-1, the J call TRBJ2-3, with D uncertain. CDR3 size: 14 residues. CDR1 is SGHRS, CDR2 YFSETQ, per germline. Trimming pared 3 bases from V and 0 bases from J, leaving 8 bases between. CDR3 nucleotide sequence: TGCGCCAGCAGCTCCTCATATAGCACAGATACGCAGTATTTT. Amino acids: CASSSSYSTDTQYF.

This chain joins TRBV5-1 and TRBJ2-1, with no clear D. V lost 0 bases and J lost 5, with 9 bases in between. The CDR3 is 14 amino acids. CDR1 is SGHRS and CDR2 is YFSETQ in the germline V gene. The CDR3 coding sequence is TGCGCCAGCAGCTTGGAAGCTACCGACAATGAGCAGTTCTTC. Its protein product is CASSLEATDNEQFF.

The chain links TRBV5-1 to TRBJ2-1; 14 bases are shared with TRBD2. Germline lookup yields CDR1 SGHRS and CDR2 YFSETQ. V gave up 5 bases and J gave up 9 bases; unmatched junction bases: 10. The CDR3 runs 16 residues. CDR3 amino acids: CASSYGTSGSSGEQFF. CDR3 bases: TGCGCCAGCAGTTACGGGACTAGCGGGAGCAGCGGTGAGCAGTTCTTC.

The chain links TRBV27 to TRBJ1-1; TRBD1 agrees at 7 bases. V lost 2 bases, J lost 4 bases, and 4 bases stayed unmatched. Germline V CDR1 and CDR2: MNHEY, SMNVEV (reference sequence). The CDR3 sequence is 14 residues long. CDR3 in amino acids: CASSLRGQGTEAFF. CDR3 in DNA: TGTGCCAGCAGTTTAAGGGGGCAGGGCACTGAAGCTTTCTTT.

This rearrangement joins TRBV28 to TRBJ1-5; D might be TRBD1 (5 bases). Trimming pared 3 bases from V and 7 bases from J, leaving 13 bases between. CDR1 is MDHEN, CDR2 SYDVKM, per germline. The CDR3 is 14 amino acids. DNA for the CDR3: TGTGCCAGCAGTTTGTCGCAGGGCAGACAGCCCCAGCATTTT. Its translation is CASSLSQGRQPQHF.

The V call is TRBV5-8, the J call TRBJ1-1, with 7 nucleotides matching TRBD1. Looked up from germline, CDR1 is SGHTS and CDR2 is YDEGEE. V gave up 7 bases and J gave up 0 bases; unmatched junction bases: 6. This CDR3 has 14 residues. The CDR3, as DNA: TGTGCCAGCCGAACGACAGGGTTGAACACTGAAGCTTTCTTT. This sequence encodes CASRTTGLNTEAFF. The whole variable domain, remainder taken from reference TRBV5-8 and TRBJ1-1, is EAGVTQSPTHLIKTRGQQATLRCSPISGHTSVYWYQQALGLGLQFLLWYDEGEERNRGNFPPRFSGRQFPNYSSELNVNALELEDSALYLCASRTTGLNTEAFFGQGTRLTVV.

CDR3 in amino acids: CASEGQGVPRAEAFF. The CDR3 nucleotides read TGTGCCAGCGAGGGACAGGGGGTCCCAAGGGCTGAAGCTTTCTTT. The J gene is TRBJ1-1, the V gene TRBV7-9; 11 bases fit TRBD1. Germline CDR1 reads SEHNR; CDR2 reads FQNEAQ (reference sequence). J lost 6 bases, V lost 8 bases, and 11 bases had no gene match. The CDR3 has 15 residues.

J is TRBJ2-2 and V is TRBV19, with a possible D match to TRBD2 (6 bases). The CDR3 spans 14 residues. Germline CDR1 LNHDA, CDR2 SQIVND (reference sequence). Deletions cut 11 bases from V and 1 base from J, with 14 bases between. CDR3 nucleotide sequence: TGTGCCTCAAGGGACTTCCAGAACACCGGGGAGCTGTTTTTT. Translation gives CASRDFQNTGELFF.

In nucleotides, the CDR3 is TGTGCCAGTAGTCGCGACAGAGGCACAGATACGCAGTATTTT. Protein product: CASSRDRGTDTQYF. The chain couples TRBV19 to TRBJ2-3; tentative D call: TRBD1 (5 bases). V was cut by 5 bases and J by 1 base, with 10 bases left in between. The V gene's germline CDR1 is LNHDA and CDR2 SQIVND (reference sequence). The CDR3 spans 14 residues.